The 21 T cell receptor beta chains below were found in one sample sequenced in a study of shared clonotypes between healthy human individuals. As defined, naive CD8 cells were CD45RO-negative and positively selected for CCR7, with terminally differentiated effector memory CD45RA+ cells excluded. TCRdb's copy holds only in-frame clones and misses some; the assay was immunoSEQ multiplex PCR. This table has about 2 million clones, about 95% appearing once. Sequenced: naive CD8+ T cells sorted from blood. The receptors were sampled from a man younger than 30 in good health.

This chain joins TRBV4-1 and TRBJ2-1; a possible D gene is TRBD2 (6 bases). The V end was cut by 3 bases, the J end by 8 bases, with 11 bases between. The CDR3 contains 13 residues. CDR1 is MGHRA and CDR2 is YSYEKL in the germline V gene. CDR3 bases: TGCGCCAGCAGCCACCGACTAGTAGATGAGCAGTTCTTC. Residues: CASSHRLVDEQFF.

The gene calls are TRBV5-1 and TRBJ2-7; 10 positions match TRBD1. Looked up from germline, CDR1 is SGHRS and CDR2 is YFSETQ. This CDR3 contains 14 residues. The V and J ends lost 0 bases and 5 bases, in that order; junction bases with no gene match: 2. CDR3 sequence reads: CASSLVGTGDEQYF. The CDR3 region has the DNA TGCGCCAGCAGCTTGGTAGGGACAGGGGACGAGCAGTACTTC.

A few counts support this clone. The chain joins TRBV6-6 to TRBJ1-5; possible D gene TRBD1, 5 bases. The CDR3 has 14 residues. V was clipped by 4 bases and J by 4 bases, with 11 bases between them. Germline assignment: CDR1 MNHNY and CDR2 SVGAGI (reference sequence). DNA of the CDR3: TGTGCCAGCAGTTCAGACAGTATGAATCAGCCCCAGCATTTT. It encodes CASSSDSMNQPQHF.

This clone has only one observation. Other DNA sequences in the same sample also yield this CDR3. The chain uses TRBV12-5 and TRBJ2-7; TRBD1 aligns across 10 bases. In germline, CDR1 is LGHNT, CDR2 FRNRAP. There are 13 residues in the CDR3. Germline trimming cut 3 bases from V and 5 bases from J; bases unmatched to any gene: 1. The CDR3: CASGFDRGHEQYF. The DNA of the CDR3 is TGTGCTAGTGGTTTTGACAGGGGGCACGAGCAGTACTTC.

This chain links TRBV29-1 with TRBJ2-1; no clear D gene. The CDR3 contains 12 residues. From germline, CDR1 is SQVTM and CDR2 ANQGSEA. The V end lost 0 bases, the J end lost 8 bases, and 8 bases lay between the germline ends. This CDR3 reads CSVEDAKDEQFF. The CDR3 DNA reads as TGCAGCGTTGAAGATGCCAAGGATGAGCAGTTCTTC.

This clone was recorded only once. V is TRBV7-9 and J is TRBJ2-7, with D maybe TRBD2 (6 bases). The germline V and J ends were trimmed by 5 bases and 7 bases, with 18 bases remaining between them. This CDR3 has 14 amino acids. Germline-derived CDR1 and CDR2 are SEHNR and FQNEAQ (reference sequence). The CDR3 here is CASSHPGGGVEQYF. The CDR3 region has the DNA TGTGCCAGCAGCCACCCAGGCGGAGGGGTTGAGCAGTACTTC.

V and J are TRBV27 and TRBJ1-5; TRBD1 is a possible D gene (6 bases). Germline CDR1 and CDR2: MNHEY and SMNVEV (reference sequence). Trimming took 3 bases from V and 2 from J, leaving 11 bases between them. This CDR3 comprises 15 residues. CDR3 bases: TGTGCCAGCAGTTTGAGGGGGAAAGGCAATCAGCCCCAGCATTTT. Translating gives CASSLRGKGNQPQHF.

This clone was counted once. J is TRBJ2-7 and V is TRBV5-6; D unclear. V was cut by 4 bases and J by 2 bases, with 7 bases left in between. The CDR3 has 12 amino acids. From germline, CDR1 is SGHDT and CDR2 YYEEEE. The CDR3 coding sequence is TGTGCCAGCAGCCAGGAAACCTACGAGCAGTACTTC. Protein sequence: CASSQETYEQYF.

This chain links TRBV4-1 with TRBJ1-6, with unresolved D. Germline values: CDR1 MGHRA, CDR2 YSYEKL. The CDR3 consists of 15 residues. The ends were cut back, 1 base at V and 6 bases at J, with 10 bases in the middle. In nucleotides, the CDR3 is TGCGCCAGCAGCCAAGGAATCGTATCTAATTCACCCCTCCACTTT. Translated, it gives CASSQGIVSNSPLHF.

The CDR3: CAISDQGVSYEQYF. Here the CDR3 DNA reads TGTGCCATCAGTGATCAGGGGGTCTCCTACGAGCAGTACTTC. The chain is built from TRBV10-3 and TRBJ2-7, with 7 bases matching TRBD1. V gave up 3 bases and J gave up 0 bases; unmatched junction bases: 2. This CDR3 is 14 amino acids long. Germline CDR1 is ENHRY and CDR2 is SYGVKD.

This chain uses TRBV30 with TRBJ2-1, with 9 bases lining up with TRBD2. Losses at the gene ends were 0 bases for V and 7 bases for J; bases not matched to a gene: 4. The CDR3 contains 14 residues. CDR1 is GTSNPN, CDR2 SVGIG, per germline (reference sequence). CDR3 amino acids: CAWSVSGGLNEQFF. The CDR3 DNA is TGTGCCTGGAGTGTTAGCGGGGGCCTTAATGAGCAGTTCTTC.

The chain employs TRBV27 and TRBJ2-5; tentative D call: TRBD2 (6 bases). This CDR3 contains 15 residues. The germline gives CDR1 MNHEY, CDR2 SMNVEV (reference sequence). Between the trimmed V and J ends, which lost 2 bases and 5 bases, there was a span of 15 bases. This CDR3 is CASSLSGLGRETQYF. The DNA of the CDR3 is TGTGCCAGCAGTTTAAGTGGACTGGGGAGGGAGACCCAGTACTTC.

This chain uses TRBV30 with TRBJ1-2; D possibly corresponds to TRBD1 (5 bases). Germline values: CDR1 GTSNPN, CDR2 SVGIG (reference sequence). V was pared by 0 bases and J by 8 bases, with 10 bases between. The CDR3 is 12 amino acids. The CDR3 DNA reads TGTGCCTGGAGTGTACAAGGGGCGGGCTACACCTTC. It is translated as CAWSVQGAGYTF.

CDR3 residues: CASSPGTSGSITDTQYF. In DNA, the CDR3 is TGTGCCAGCAGCCCAGGGACTAGCGGGAGTATAACAGATACGCAGTATTTT. The chain links TRBV7-2 to TRBJ2-3; 14 bases map to TRBD2. J lost 3 bases, V lost 5 bases, and 7 bases had no gene match. Germline assignment: CDR1 SGHTA and CDR2 FQGNSA. The length of the CDR3 is 17 residues.

The chain carries TRBV19 and TRBJ2-3; 14 nucleotides agree with TRBD2. The CDR3 is made up of 17 amino acids. Germline lookup yields CDR1 LNHDA and CDR2 SQIVND (reference sequence). V dropped 6 bases and J dropped 4; count of bases not matched to a gene: 9. CDR3 in amino acids: CASRGLAGDREADTQYF. In DNA form, the CDR3 reads TGTGCCAGTAGGGGACTAGCGGGGGACAGGGAGGCAGATACGCAGTATTTT.

The chain uses TRBV4-3 and TRBJ2-1; D possibly corresponds to TRBD2 (5 bases). The CDR3 loop spans 14 amino acids. CDR1 and CDR2 from the germline V gene are LGHNA and YSLEER. V was pared by 5 bases and J by 3 bases, with 11 bases between. CDR3 coding DNA: TGCGCCAGCAGCAACGAGGCGGGCTACAATGAGCAGTTCTTC. Amino acid sequence: CASSNEAGYNEQFF.

The chain recombines TRBV19 with TRBJ2-7; D remains unclear. The CDR3 sequence is 13 residues long. The V end was cut by 10 bases, the J end by 0 bases, with 13 bases between. Germline values: CDR1 LNHDA, CDR2 SQIVND (reference sequence). CDR3 residues: CATRDTSSYEQYF. CDR3 nucleotide sequence: TGTGCCACTAGAGACACCTCCTCCTACGAGCAGTACTTC.

V and J are TRBV4-3 and TRBJ1-4; D possibly corresponds to TRBD1 (6 bases). The CDR3 has 16 residues. Trimming stripped 0 bases from V and 7 bases from J, with 15 bases between. CDR1 LGHNA and CDR2 YSLEER come from the germline V gene. CDR3 sequence reads: CASSQEELQGGEKLFF. CDR3 DNA: TGCGCCAGCAGCCAAGAGGAGCTACAGGGTGGTGAAAAACTGTTTTTT.

Comment on this clone: The same CDR3 also results from other DNA sequences found in this sample. The V gene is TRBV29-1, the J gene TRBJ2-7, with D perhaps TRBD1 (6 bases). Germline CDR1 and CDR2: SQVTM and ANQGSEA. V lost 5 bases and J 0 bases, leaving 11 bases between the germline ends. The CDR3 sequence is 13 residues long. The CDR3 region has the DNA TGCAGCGTTCGAGGGGGAAGCTCCTACGAGCAGTACTTC. Its protein product is CSVRGGSSYEQYF.

The chain links TRBV30 to TRBJ1-4; TRBD1 matches at 8 bases. Trimming cost V 1 base and J 7 bases; bases outside gene matches: 11. Germline loops: CDR1 GTSNPN, CDR2 SVGIG (reference sequence). This CDR3 has 16 residues. The DNA for the CDR3 is TGTGCCTGGAGTGCGATCGGACAGGGTCTCTCTGAAAAACTGTTTTTT. Protein: CAWSAIGQGLSEKLFF.

This sequence joins TRBV6-5 and TRBJ2-2; tentative D call: TRBD2 (6 bases). The CDR3 is 14 residues long. V was pared by 3 bases and J by 3 bases, with 8 bases between. The germline V gene encodes CDR1 MNHEY and CDR2 SVGAGI. This CDR3 reads CASSYGTHTGELFF. Written as DNA, the CDR3 is TGTGCCAGCAGTTATGGGACTCACACCGGGGAGCTGTTTTTT.